This TCR beta chain originates from a study of blood T cell repertoires in COVID-19. As for the study in general: Material from acute and convalescent COVID-19 was sourced from the United States, Italy and Spain. T cells, B-cell-depleted T cells, or PBMCs provided the cDNA or gDNA that served as material.

Seattle participants joined during active infection and were tracked over time. Using immunoSEQ multiplex PCR, the repertoire was profiled, and TCRdb retains in-frame clones only, with some absent. Among under 250,000 clones listed, 88% were seen once. Germline V gives CDR1 KGHSH, CDR2 LQKENI. The CDR3 runs 18 residues. V was clipped by 2 bases and J by 7 bases; unmatched bases: 16. This clone is a singleton in its sample. The sequenced material came from peripheral blood. This TCR was sampled from a woman aged 30 to 39 with COVID-19, enrolled during active disease. The rearrangement joins TRBV18 to TRBJ1-4, with TRBD1 matching 7 bases. The CDR3 nucleotides read TGTGCCAGCTCACCAGTCGACAGGGACGTTTTTTCGGGTGAAAAACTGTTTTTT. Translating it yields CASSPVDRDVFSGEKLFF. The full variable domain, rest sourced from reference TRBV18 and TRBJ1-4, is NAGVMQNPRHLVRRRGQEARLRCSPMKGHSHVYWYRQLPEEGLKFMVYLQKENIIDESGMPKERFSAEFPKEGPSILRIQQVVRGDSAAYFCASSPVDRDVFSGEKLFFGSGTQLSVL.